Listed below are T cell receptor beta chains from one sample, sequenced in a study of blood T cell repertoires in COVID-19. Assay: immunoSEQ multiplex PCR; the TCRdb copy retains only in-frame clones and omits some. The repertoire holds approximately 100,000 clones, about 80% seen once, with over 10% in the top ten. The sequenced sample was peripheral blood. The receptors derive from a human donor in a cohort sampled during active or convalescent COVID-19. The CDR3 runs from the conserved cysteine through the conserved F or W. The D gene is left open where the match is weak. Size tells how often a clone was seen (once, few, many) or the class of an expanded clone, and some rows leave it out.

CDR3 DNA: TGCAGCGTTTTCCGAGGGGGCCCCACTGAAGCTTTCTTT
CDR3 protein: CSVFRGGPTEAFF
J gene: TRBJ1-1
V gene: TRBV29-1
D gene: TRBD1
clone size: NA

CDR3 DNA: TGTGCCAGCAGCTTAGGAGGGGGCGAAGCTGAAGCTTTCTTT
CDR3 protein: CASSLGGGEAEAFF
J gene: TRBJ1-1
V gene: TRBV11-3
D gene: TRBD1
clone size: NA

CDR3 DNA: TGTGCCAGCAGCGCCCGGACAGCCACGAACACCGGGGAGCTGTTTTTT
CDR3 protein: CASSARTATNTGELFF
J gene: TRBJ2-2
V gene: TRBV6-4
D gene: NA
clone size: NA

CDR3 DNA: TGTGCCAGCAGCCCCAGGGGGTACGAGCAGTACTTC
CDR3 protein: CASSPRGYEQYF
J gene: TRBJ2-7
V gene: TRBV12-3/TRBV12-4
D gene: TRBD1
clone size: NA

CDR3 DNA: TGCGCCAGCCGAGGTTCCGCAAATGAGCAGTTCTTC
CDR3 protein: CASRGSANEQFF
J gene: TRBJ2-1
V gene: TRBV5-1
D gene: NA
clone size: NA

CDR3 DNA: TGTGCCAGCTCACCAGAACGGAATCAGCCCCAGCATTTT
CDR3 protein: CASSPERNQPQHF
J gene: TRBJ1-5
V gene: TRBV18
D gene: NA
clone size: NA

CDR3 DNA: TGTGCCAGCAGCTTAGCGCCTACCGGGACTAGCGTCGCCGGGGAGCTGTTTTTT
CDR3 protein: CASSLAPTGTSVAGELFF
J gene: TRBJ2-2
V gene: TRBV11-2
D gene: TRBD2
clone size: NA

CDR3 DNA: TGTGCCAGCACCTCGCGGGGGCGTGGCAATCAGCCCCAGCATTTT
CDR3 protein: CASTSRGRGNQPQHF
J gene: TRBJ1-5
V gene: TRBV28
D gene: NA
clone size: NA

CDR3 DNA: TGTGCCAGCAGTTACCGACAGGGGCAGGTTGACTATGGCTACACCTTC
CDR3 protein: CASSYRQGQVDYGYTF
J gene: TRBJ1-2
V gene: TRBV6-6
D gene: TRBD1
clone size: once

CDR3 DNA: TGTGCCAGCAGCCCCCCTGCAGGGGTTGGCGGCTCTGGAAACACCATATATTTT
CDR3 protein: CASSPPAGVGGSGNTIYF
J gene: TRBJ1-3
V gene: TRBV3-1/TRBV3-2
D gene: NA
clone size: NA

CDR3 DNA: TGTGCCAGCAGCTCGACACCGATTCATAACTATGGCTACACCTTC
CDR3 protein: CASSSTPIHNYGYTF
J gene: TRBJ1-2
V gene: TRBV11-3
D gene: NA
clone size: NA

CDR3 DNA: TGTGCCAGCAGTCTACAGGGGGCTGAGGCTTTCTTT
CDR3 protein: CASSLQGAEAFF
J gene: TRBJ1-1
V gene: TRBV2
D gene: TRBD1
clone size: NA

CDR3 DNA: TGTGCCAGCAGTAGCGGGGGGTCCCTCCACTTT
CDR3 protein: CASSSGGSLHF
J gene: TRBJ1-6
V gene: TRBV6-5
D gene: NA
clone size: NA

CDR3 DNA: TGTGCCAGCAGCTGGGCTGGCGGGGGGAACACAGATACGCAGTATTTT
CDR3 protein: CASSWAGGGNTDTQYF
J gene: TRBJ2-3
V gene: TRBV7-2
D gene: TRBD2
clone size: once

CDR3 DNA: TGTGCCAGCATGAAGGGAGCCTATGGCTACACCTTC
CDR3 protein: CASMKGAYGYTF
J gene: TRBJ1-2
V gene: TRBV28
D gene: NA
clone size: few

CDR3 DNA: TGTGCCAGCAGCTTGGGTGGAGTAAGCGAAAAACTGTTTTTT
CDR3 protein: CASSLGGVSEKLFF
J gene: TRBJ1-4
V gene: TRBV5-6
D gene: NA
clone size: once

CDR3 DNA: TGTGCCAGCAGCCAAGGACGGGGTTGGGTGCTAGGGCTGTACTTC
CDR3 protein: CASSQGRGWVLGLYF
J gene: TRBJ2-7
V gene: TRBV3-1/TRBV3-2
D gene: NA
clone size: few

CDR3 DNA: TGTGCCAGCAGCATATCGACAGGGGGCCCCTACGAGCAGTACTTC
CDR3 protein: CASSISTGGPYEQYF
J gene: TRBJ2-7
V gene: TRBV7-2
D gene: TRBD1
clone size: NA

CDR3 DNA: TGTGCCAGCAGGGACCGGGACAGGGTGAACACTGAAGCTTTCTTT
CDR3 protein: CASRDRDRVNTEAFF
J gene: TRBJ1-1
V gene: TRBV6-5
D gene: TRBD1
clone size: few

CDR3 DNA: TGTGCCAGCAGCCCAGGGTCCAACTATGGCTACACCTTC
CDR3 protein: CASSPGSNYGYTF
J gene: TRBJ1-2
V gene: TRBV7-3
D gene: NA
clone size: NA

CDR3 DNA: TGTGCCAGCAGTGGACCGGTGGACAGGGGCCCTTATAGCAATCAGCCCCAGCATTTT
CDR3 protein: CASSGPVDRGPYSNQPQHF
J gene: TRBJ1-5
V gene: TRBV2
D gene: TRBD1
clone size: NA

CDR3 DNA: TGCGCCAGCAGGGAACAGGGGAACACTGAAGCTTTCTTT
CDR3 protein: CASREQGNTEAFF
J gene: TRBJ1-1
V gene: TRBV10-2
D gene: NA
clone size: NA

CDR3 DNA: TGTGCCACCAGCGTCGACAGGGCAAGGGAAAAACTGTTTTTT
CDR3 protein: CATSVDRAREKLFF
J gene: TRBJ1-4
V gene: TRBV15
D gene: TRBD1
clone size: NA

CDR3 DNA: TGTGCCAGCAGTGAACAGGGGTATGAGCAGTTCTTC
CDR3 protein: CASSEQGYEQFF
J gene: TRBJ2-1
V gene: TRBV2
D gene: NA
clone size: NA

CDR3 DNA: TGTGCCTGGAGTTGGAGTAGACAAGAGACCCAGTACTTC
CDR3 protein: CAWSWSRQETQYF
J gene: TRBJ2-5
V gene: TRBV30
D gene: NA
clone size: NA

CDR3 DNA: TGCGCCAGCAGCCAAGGGACTAGGGTATTGGACAATGAGCAGTTCTTC
CDR3 protein: CASSQGTRVLDNEQFF
J gene: TRBJ2-1
V gene: TRBV4-1
D gene: TRBD2
clone size: NA

CDR3 DNA: TGTGCCAGCAGCTCGACTCGGGGGAATTCACCCCTCCACTTT
CDR3 protein: CASSSTRGNSPLHF
J gene: TRBJ1-6
V gene: TRBV11-2
D gene: NA
clone size: NA

CDR3 DNA: TGTGCCAGCAGCACCAGGGGGGCGTTCTATGGCTACACCTTC
CDR3 protein: CASSTRGAFYGYTF
J gene: TRBJ1-2
V gene: TRBV6-5
D gene: TRBD1
clone size: NA

CDR3 DNA: TGTGCCAGCAGTCTCCCCGGGACAGGGAATGAAAAACTGTTTTTT
CDR3 protein: CASSLPGTGNEKLFF
J gene: TRBJ1-4
V gene: TRBV25-1
D gene: TRBD1
clone size: NA

CDR3 DNA: TGTGCCAGCAGCCCGACGGAGAACTATGGCTACACCTTC
CDR3 protein: CASSPTENYGYTF
J gene: TRBJ1-2
V gene: TRBV2
D gene: NA
clone size: NA

CDR3 DNA: TGTGCCAGCTCCCGGGACAGGAACCAAGAGACCCAGTACTTC
CDR3 protein: CASSRDRNQETQYF
J gene: TRBJ2-5
V gene: TRBV2
D gene: TRBD1
clone size: NA

CDR3 DNA: TGTGCCAGCAGCCAAGTAATACAGGGGCCAAATGGCTACACCTTC
CDR3 protein: CASSQVIQGPNGYTF
J gene: TRBJ1-2
V gene: TRBV3-1/TRBV3-2
D gene: TRBD1
clone size: NA

CDR3 DNA: TGTGCCAGCTCACGAGGGACAGCCTCCTACGAGCAGTACTTC
CDR3 protein: CASSRGTASYEQYF
J gene: TRBJ2-7
V gene: TRBV18
D gene: TRBD1
clone size: NA

CDR3 DNA: TGTGCCAGCAGTGTTGGGGACAGGCTAACAGATACGCAGTATTTT
CDR3 protein: CASSVGDRLTDTQYF
J gene: TRBJ2-3
V gene: TRBV6-4
D gene: TRBD1
clone size: NA

CDR3 DNA: TGCGCCAGCAGCCCAGCCGGGACAGGGGGCTTCACTGAAGCTTTCTTT
CDR3 protein: CASSPAGTGGFTEAFF
J gene: TRBJ1-1
V gene: TRBV5-1
D gene: TRBD1
clone size: few

CDR3 DNA: TGTGCCAGCAGCCAAGAGGTCGGGCAGCCCCAGCATTTT
CDR3 protein: CASSQEVGQPQHF
J gene: TRBJ1-5
V gene: TRBV3-1/TRBV3-2
D gene: NA
clone size: NA

CDR3 DNA: TGTGCCAGCAGGACCTCACAGGGGTTTAGCTCCTATAATTCACCCCTCCACTTT
CDR3 protein: CASRTSQGFSSYNSPLHF
J gene: TRBJ1-6
V gene: TRBV27
D gene: TRBD1
clone size: NA

CDR3 DNA: TGTGCCAGCAGTCCCACAGGGGGTCCCCCCTATAATTCACCCCTCCACTTT
CDR3 protein: CASSPTGGPPYNSPLHF
J gene: TRBJ1-6
V gene: TRBV27
D gene: TRBD1
clone size: NA

CDR3 DNA: TGTGCCAGCAGCCTCAGGGATTATGGCGAGAACACTGAAGCTTTCTTT
CDR3 protein: CASSLRDYGENTEAFF
J gene: TRBJ1-1
V gene: TRBV5-5
D gene: NA
clone size: NA

CDR3 DNA: TGTGCCAGCATGGTGGGGCCCAACACCGGGGAGCTGTTTTTT
CDR3 protein: CASMVGPNTGELFF
J gene: TRBJ2-2
V gene: TRBV9
D gene: NA
clone size: NA

CDR3 DNA: TGTGCCAGCAGACTTTCCTACCGACCGGGACAGGGGACTTCGGGCAATCAGCCCCAGCATTTT
CDR3 protein: CASRLSYRPGQGTSGNQPQHF
J gene: TRBJ1-5
V gene: TRBV28
D gene: TRBD1
clone size: NA

CDR3 DNA: TGTGCCAGCAGCTCAACTATCACAGATACGCAGTATTTT
CDR3 protein: CASSSTITDTQYF
J gene: TRBJ2-3
V gene: TRBV7-3
D gene: NA
clone size: NA

CDR3 DNA: TGTGCCTGGAGTGTACTAAGGTACAATGAGCAGTTCTTC
CDR3 protein: CAWSVLRYNEQFF
J gene: TRBJ2-1
V gene: TRBV30
D gene: NA
clone size: once

CDR3 DNA: TGTGCCAGCAGCTTAAGGCTAGCGGGAGGAACCGGGGAGCTGTTTTTT
CDR3 protein: CASSLRLAGGTGELFF
J gene: TRBJ2-2
V gene: TRBV7-3
D gene: TRBD2
clone size: few

CDR3 DNA: TGTGCCAGCCGAAGACAGGGGACAGAGACCCAGTACTTC
CDR3 protein: CASRRQGTETQYF
J gene: TRBJ2-5
V gene: TRBV11-2
D gene: TRBD1
clone size: once

CDR3 DNA: TGCAGCGTTGAAGTCCTGGGGCAGCTCCAAGAGACCCAGTACTTC
CDR3 protein: CSVEVLGQLQETQYF
J gene: TRBJ2-5
V gene: TRBV29-1
D gene: NA
clone size: NA

CDR3 DNA: TGTGCCAGCAGCTTAGCTGGGACTAGCGGGGAAGAGCAGTTCTTC
CDR3 protein: CASSLAGTSGEEQFF
J gene: TRBJ2-1
V gene: TRBV7-3
D gene: TRBD2
clone size: NA

CDR3 DNA: TGTGCCAGCAGTGAGGCGGGTAGCGAGACCCAGTACTTC
CDR3 protein: CASSEAGSETQYF
J gene: TRBJ2-5
V gene: TRBV25-1
D gene: NA
clone size: NA

CDR3 DNA: TGTGCCAGCACCTTAGGGGGCAATTCACCCCTCCACTTT
CDR3 protein: CASTLGGNSPLHF
J gene: TRBJ1-6
V gene: TRBV7-2
D gene: TRBD1
clone size: NA

CDR3 DNA: TGCGCCAGCAGCCAAAGGACAGGGTATGGCTACACCTTC
CDR3 protein: CASSQRTGYGYTF
J gene: TRBJ1-2
V gene: TRBV4-3
D gene: TRBD1
clone size: NA

CDR3 DNA: TGTGCCAGCAGACAGACAGGGGGCTACAATGAGCAGTTCTTC
CDR3 protein: CASRQTGGYNEQFF
J gene: TRBJ2-1
V gene: TRBV28
D gene: TRBD1
clone size: NA

CDR3 DNA: TGTGCCAGCACCAACGTGGGGGCGAACACTGAAGCTTTCTTT
CDR3 protein: CASTNVGANTEAFF
J gene: TRBJ1-1
V gene: TRBV7-9
D gene: NA
clone size: NA

CDR3 DNA: TGTGCCAGCAGCCACCGACTAGCGGGGGGTCCTAGCTCCTACGAGCAGTACTTC
CDR3 protein: CASSHRLAGGPSSYEQYF
J gene: TRBJ2-7
V gene: TRBV7-2
D gene: TRBD2
clone size: NA

CDR3 DNA: TGTGCCAGCTCACCAACTCCCGGGGGAGCTGGAAACACCATATATTTT
CDR3 protein: CASSPTPGGAGNTIYF
J gene: TRBJ1-3
V gene: TRBV18
D gene: NA
clone size: NA

CDR3 DNA: TGTGCCAGCAGCCGAACGACAGTAAACTATGGCTACACCTTC
CDR3 protein: CASSRTTVNYGYTF
J gene: TRBJ1-2
V gene: TRBV3-1/TRBV3-2
D gene: NA
clone size: NA

CDR3 DNA: TGTGCCAGCAGGCAGCGGGTCCGGGAGACCCAGTACTTC
CDR3 protein: CASRQRVRETQYF
J gene: TRBJ2-5
V gene: TRBV27
D gene: NA
clone size: NA

CDR3 DNA: TGTGCCAGCATCGAGACAGGGTCCCACTATGGCTACACCTTC
CDR3 protein: CASIETGSHYGYTF
J gene: TRBJ1-2
V gene: TRBV6-6
D gene: TRBD1
clone size: NA

CDR3 DNA: TGCGCCAGCAGCGACCTGGGGGGCTCCTACAATGAGCAGTTCTTC
CDR3 protein: CASSDLGGSYNEQFF
J gene: TRBJ2-1
V gene: TRBV5-1
D gene: NA
clone size: NA

CDR3 DNA: TGTGCCAGTATGGGGACACCTTACACCGGGGAGCTGTTTTTT
CDR3 protein: CASMGTPYTGELFF
J gene: TRBJ2-2
V gene: TRBV19
D gene: NA
clone size: NA